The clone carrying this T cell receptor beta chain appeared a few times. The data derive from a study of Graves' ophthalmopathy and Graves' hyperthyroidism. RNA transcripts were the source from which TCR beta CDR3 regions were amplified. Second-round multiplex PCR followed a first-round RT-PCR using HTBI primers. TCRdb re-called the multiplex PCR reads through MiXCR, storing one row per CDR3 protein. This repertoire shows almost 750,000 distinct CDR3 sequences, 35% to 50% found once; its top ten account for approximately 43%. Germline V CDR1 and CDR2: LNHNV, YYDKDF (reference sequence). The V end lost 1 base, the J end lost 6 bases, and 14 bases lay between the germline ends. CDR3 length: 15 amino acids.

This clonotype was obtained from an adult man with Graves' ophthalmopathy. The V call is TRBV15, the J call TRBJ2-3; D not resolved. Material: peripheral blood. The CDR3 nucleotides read TGTGCCACCAGCAGAGCCCGGGTAGTACAGGATACGCAGTATTTT. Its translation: CATSRARVVQDTQYF.